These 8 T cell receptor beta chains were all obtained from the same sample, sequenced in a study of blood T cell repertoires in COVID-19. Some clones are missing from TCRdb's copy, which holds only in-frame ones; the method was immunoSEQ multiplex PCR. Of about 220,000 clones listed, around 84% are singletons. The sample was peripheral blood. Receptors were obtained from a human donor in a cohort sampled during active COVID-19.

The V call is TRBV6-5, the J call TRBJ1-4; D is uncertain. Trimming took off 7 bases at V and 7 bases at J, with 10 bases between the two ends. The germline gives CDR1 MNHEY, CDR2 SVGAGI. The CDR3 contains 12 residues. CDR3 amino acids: CASTLEAEKLFF. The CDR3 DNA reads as TGTGCCAGCACCCTTGAAGCTGAAAAACTGTTTTTT.

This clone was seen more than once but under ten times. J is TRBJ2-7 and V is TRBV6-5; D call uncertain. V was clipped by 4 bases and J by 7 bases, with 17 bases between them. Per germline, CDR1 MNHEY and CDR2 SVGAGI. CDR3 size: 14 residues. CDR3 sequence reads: CASSSSLWAGEQYF. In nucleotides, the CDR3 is TGTGCCAGCAGTTCCTCGCTCTGGGCTGGGGAGCAGTACTTC.

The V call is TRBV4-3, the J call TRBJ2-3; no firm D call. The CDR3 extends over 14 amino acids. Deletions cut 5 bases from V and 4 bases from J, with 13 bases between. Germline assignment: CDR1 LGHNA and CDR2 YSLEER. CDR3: CASSKGLPPDTQYF. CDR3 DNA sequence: TGCGCCAGCAGCAAAGGGCTCCCACCAGATACGCAGTATTTT.

This CDR3 reads CASSATGSYNEQFF. Written as DNA, the CDR3 is TGCGCCAGCAGCGCGACAGGGTCCTACAATGAGCAGTTCTTC. J is TRBJ2-1 and V is TRBV5-1; 7 bases line up with TRBD1. J was trimmed by 1 base and V by 4 bases; bases with no gene match: 2. Germline V gene sequence: CDR1 SGHRS, CDR2 YFSETQ. CDR3 length equals 14 residues. Together with reference TRBV5-1 and TRBJ2-1, the CDR3 gives the full variable domain: KAGVTQTPRYLIKTRGQQVTLSCSPISGHRSVSWYQQTPGQGLQFLFEYFSETQRNKGNFPGRFSGRQFSNSRSEMNVSTLELGDSALYLCASSATGSYNEQFFGPGTRLTVL.

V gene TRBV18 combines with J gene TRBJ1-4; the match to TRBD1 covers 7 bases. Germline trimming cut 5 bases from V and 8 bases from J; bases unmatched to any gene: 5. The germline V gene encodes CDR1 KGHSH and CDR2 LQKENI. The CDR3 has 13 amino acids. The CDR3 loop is CASSLGTAEKLFF. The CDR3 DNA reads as TGTGCCAGCTCATTGGGGACAGCCGAAAAACTGTTTTTT.

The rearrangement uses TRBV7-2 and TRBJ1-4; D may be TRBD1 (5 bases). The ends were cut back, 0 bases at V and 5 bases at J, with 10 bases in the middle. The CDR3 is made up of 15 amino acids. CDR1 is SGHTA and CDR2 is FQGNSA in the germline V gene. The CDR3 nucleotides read TGTGCCAGCAGCTTAGCTCGGGGGGTAAATGAAAAACTGTTTTTT. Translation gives CASSLARGVNEKLFF.

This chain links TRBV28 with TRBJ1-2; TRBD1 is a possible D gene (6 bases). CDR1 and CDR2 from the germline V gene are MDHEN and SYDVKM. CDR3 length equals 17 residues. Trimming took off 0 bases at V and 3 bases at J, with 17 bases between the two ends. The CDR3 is CASSLWDVGKGDYGYTF. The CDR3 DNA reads TGTGCCAGCAGTTTATGGGATGTGGGAAAGGGGGACTATGGCTACACCTTC.

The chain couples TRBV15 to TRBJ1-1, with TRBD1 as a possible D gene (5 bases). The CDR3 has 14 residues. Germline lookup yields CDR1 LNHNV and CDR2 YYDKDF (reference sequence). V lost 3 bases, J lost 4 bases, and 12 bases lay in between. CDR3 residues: CATSSVGGVTEAFF. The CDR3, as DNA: TGTGCCACCAGCAGCGTCGGGGGTGTCACTGAAGCTTTCTTT.